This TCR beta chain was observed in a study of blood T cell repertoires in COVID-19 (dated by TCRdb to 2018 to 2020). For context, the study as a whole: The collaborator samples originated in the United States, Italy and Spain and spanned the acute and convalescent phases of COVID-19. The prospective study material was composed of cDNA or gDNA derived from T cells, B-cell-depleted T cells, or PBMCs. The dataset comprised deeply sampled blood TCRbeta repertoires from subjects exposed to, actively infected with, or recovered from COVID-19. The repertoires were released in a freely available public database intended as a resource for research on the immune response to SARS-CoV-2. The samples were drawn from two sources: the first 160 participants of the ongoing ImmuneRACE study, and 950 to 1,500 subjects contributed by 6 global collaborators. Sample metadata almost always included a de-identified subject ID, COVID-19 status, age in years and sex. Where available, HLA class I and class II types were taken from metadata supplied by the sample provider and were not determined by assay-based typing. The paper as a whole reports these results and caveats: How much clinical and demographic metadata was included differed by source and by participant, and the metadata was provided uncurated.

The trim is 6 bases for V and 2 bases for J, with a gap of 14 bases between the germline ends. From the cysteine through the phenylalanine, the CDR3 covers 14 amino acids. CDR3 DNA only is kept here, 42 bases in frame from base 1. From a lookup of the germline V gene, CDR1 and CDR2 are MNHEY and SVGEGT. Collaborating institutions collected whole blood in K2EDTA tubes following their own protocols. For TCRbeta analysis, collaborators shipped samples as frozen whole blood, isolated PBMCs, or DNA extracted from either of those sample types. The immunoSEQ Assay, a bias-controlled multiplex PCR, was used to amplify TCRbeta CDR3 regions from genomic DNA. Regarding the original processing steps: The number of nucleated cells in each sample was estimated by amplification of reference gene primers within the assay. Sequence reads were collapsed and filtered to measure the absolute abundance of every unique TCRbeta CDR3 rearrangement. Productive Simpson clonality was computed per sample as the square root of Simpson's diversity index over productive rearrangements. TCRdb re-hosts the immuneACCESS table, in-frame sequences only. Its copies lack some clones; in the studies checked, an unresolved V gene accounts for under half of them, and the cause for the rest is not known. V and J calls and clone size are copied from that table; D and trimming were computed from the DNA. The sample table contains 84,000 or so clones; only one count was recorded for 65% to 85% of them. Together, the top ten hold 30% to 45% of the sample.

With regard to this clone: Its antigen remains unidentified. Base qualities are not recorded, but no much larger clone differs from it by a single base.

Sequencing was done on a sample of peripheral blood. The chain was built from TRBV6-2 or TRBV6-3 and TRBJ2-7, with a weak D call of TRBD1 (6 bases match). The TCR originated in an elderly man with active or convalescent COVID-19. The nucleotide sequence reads TGTGCCAGCAGCCTTTTGACAGGCACCTACGAGCAGTACTTC. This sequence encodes CASSLLTGTYEQYF.